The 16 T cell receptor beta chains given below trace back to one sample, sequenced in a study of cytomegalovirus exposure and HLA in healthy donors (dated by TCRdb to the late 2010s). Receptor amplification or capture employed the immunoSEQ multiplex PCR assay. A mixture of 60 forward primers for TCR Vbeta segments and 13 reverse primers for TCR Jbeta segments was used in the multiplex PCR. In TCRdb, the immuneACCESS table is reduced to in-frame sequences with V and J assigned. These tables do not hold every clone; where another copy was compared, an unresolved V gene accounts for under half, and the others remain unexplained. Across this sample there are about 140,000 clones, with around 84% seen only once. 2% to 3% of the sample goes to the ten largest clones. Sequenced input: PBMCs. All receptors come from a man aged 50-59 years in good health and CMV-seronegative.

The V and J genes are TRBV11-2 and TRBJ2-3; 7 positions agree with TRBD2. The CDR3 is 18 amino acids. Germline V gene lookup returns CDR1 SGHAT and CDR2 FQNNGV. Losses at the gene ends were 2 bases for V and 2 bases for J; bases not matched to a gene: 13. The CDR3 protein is CASSLWGRAEKFTDTQYF. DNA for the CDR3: TGTGCCAGCAGCTTATGGGGGAGGGCCGAAAAATTCACAGATACGCAGTATTTT.

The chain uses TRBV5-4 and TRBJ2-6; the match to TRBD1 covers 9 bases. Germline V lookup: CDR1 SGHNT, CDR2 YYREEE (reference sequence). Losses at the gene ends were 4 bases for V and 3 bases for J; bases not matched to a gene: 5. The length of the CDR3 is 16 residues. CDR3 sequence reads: CASSAGTGIGANVLTF. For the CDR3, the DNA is TGTGCCAGCAGCGCCGGGACAGGGATTGGGGCCAACGTCCTGACTTTC.

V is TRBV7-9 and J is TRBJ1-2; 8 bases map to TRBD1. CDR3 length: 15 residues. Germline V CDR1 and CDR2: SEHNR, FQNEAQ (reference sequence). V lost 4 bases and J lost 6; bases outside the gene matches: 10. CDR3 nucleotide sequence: TGTGCCAGCAGCTCCCGGACAGGGTTCGAGAATGGCTACACCTTC. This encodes CASSSRTGFENGYTF. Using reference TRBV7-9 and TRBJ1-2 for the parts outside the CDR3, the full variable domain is DTGVSQNPRHKITKRGQNVTFRCDPISEHNRLYWYRQTLGQGPEFLTYFQNEAQLEKSRLLSDRFSAERPKGSFSTLEIQRTEQGDSAMYLCASSSRTGFENGYTFGSGTRLTVV.

The CDR3, as DNA: TGTGCCAGCAGCCCAACCCTTCGGACAGGGTACTATGGCTACACCTTC. It codes for CASSPTLRTGYYGYTF. The chain carries TRBV7-9 and TRBJ1-2; 8 bases match TRBD1. The junction had 11 bases not matched to a gene; V was cut back by 5 bases and J by 3 bases. Per the germline V gene, CDR1 is SEHNR and CDR2 is FQNEAQ (reference sequence). This CDR3 is 16 amino acids long. The full variable domain, completed using reference TRBV7-9 and TRBJ1-2, is DTGVSQNPRHKITKRGQNVTFRCDPISEHNRLYWYRQTLGQGPEFLTYFQNEAQLEKSRLLSDRFSAERPKGSFSTLEIQRTEQGDSAMYLCASSPTLRTGYYGYTFGSGTRLTVV.

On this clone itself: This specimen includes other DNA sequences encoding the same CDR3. As DNA, the CDR3 is TGTGCCAGCAGTAAACCGGGACAGAGTACAGATACGCAGTATTTT. Encoded protein: CASSKPGQSTDTQYF. The V call is TRBV6-1, the J call TRBJ2-3, with TRBD1 matching over 7 bases. CDR1 and CDR2 from the germline V gene are MNHNS and SASEGT. J was trimmed by 3 bases and V by 5 bases; bases with no gene match: 8. This CDR3 is built from 15 residues.

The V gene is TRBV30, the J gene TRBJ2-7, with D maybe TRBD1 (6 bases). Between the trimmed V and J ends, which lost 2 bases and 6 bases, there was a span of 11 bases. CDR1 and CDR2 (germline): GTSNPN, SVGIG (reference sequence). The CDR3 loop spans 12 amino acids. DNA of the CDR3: TGTGCCTGGAGTCCAACAGGGACCGAGCAGTACTTC. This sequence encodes CAWSPTGTEQYF.

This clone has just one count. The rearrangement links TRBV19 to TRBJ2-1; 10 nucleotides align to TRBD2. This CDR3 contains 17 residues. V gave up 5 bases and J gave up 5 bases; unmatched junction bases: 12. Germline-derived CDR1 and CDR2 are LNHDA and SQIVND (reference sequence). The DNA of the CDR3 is TGTGCCAGTAGTCGAAGGACTAGCGGAGGCCCCGACAATGAGCAGTTCTTC. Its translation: CASSRRTSGGPDNEQFF.

CDR3 protein: CASNHPSFKGEPNQPQHF. CDR3 sequence (DNA): TGTGCCAGCAACCACCCCTCCTTTAAGGGAGAACCCAATCAGCCCCAGCATTTT. V usage is TRBV27 and J usage is TRBJ1-5; no reliable D call. This CDR3 is 18 amino acids long. V dropped 7 bases and J dropped 3 bases, with 25 bases sitting between them. The germline V gene has CDR1 MNHEY and CDR2 SMNVEV (reference sequence).

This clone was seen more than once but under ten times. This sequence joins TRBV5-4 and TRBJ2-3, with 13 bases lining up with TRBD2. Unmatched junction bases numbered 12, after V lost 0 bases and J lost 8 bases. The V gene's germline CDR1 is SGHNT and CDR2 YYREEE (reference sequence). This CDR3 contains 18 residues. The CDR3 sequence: CASSLELAGGPDSATQYF. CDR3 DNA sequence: TGTGCCAGCAGCTTGGAACTAGCGGGAGGGCCTGATTCGGCTACGCAGTATTTT.

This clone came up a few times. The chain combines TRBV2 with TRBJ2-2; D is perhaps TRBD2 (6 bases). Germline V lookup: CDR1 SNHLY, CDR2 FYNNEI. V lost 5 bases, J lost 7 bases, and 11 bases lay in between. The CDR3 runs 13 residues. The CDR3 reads CASSTVRGGELFF. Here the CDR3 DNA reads TGTGCCAGCAGTACCGTGCGGGGCGGGGAGCTGTTTTTT.

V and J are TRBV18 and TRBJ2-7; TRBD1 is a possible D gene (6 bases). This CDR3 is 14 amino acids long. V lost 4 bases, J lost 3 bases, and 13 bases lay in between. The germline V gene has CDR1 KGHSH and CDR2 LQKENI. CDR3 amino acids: CASSQTRTDYEQYF. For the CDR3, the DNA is TGTGCCAGCTCACAGACCCGGACAGACTACGAGCAGTACTTC.

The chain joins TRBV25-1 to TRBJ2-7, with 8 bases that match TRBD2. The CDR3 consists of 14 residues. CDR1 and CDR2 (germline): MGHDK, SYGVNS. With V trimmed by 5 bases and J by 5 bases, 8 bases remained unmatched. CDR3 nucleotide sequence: TGTGCCAGCAGTACCCCGGGGGGGAGGGACGAGCAGTACTTC. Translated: CASSTPGGRDEQYF.

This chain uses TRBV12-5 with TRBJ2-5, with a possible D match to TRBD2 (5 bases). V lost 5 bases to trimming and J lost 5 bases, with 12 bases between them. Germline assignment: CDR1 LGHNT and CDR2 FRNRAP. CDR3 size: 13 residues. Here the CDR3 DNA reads TGTGCTAGTGGTATAGAGGGTGGGGAGACCCAGTACTTC. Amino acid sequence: CASGIEGGETQYF.

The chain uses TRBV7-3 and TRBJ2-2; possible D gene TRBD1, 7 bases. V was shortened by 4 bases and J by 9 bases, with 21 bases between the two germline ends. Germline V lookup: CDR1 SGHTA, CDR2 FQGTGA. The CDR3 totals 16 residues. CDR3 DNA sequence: TGTGCCAGCAGCTCTACACCGGGGGACAGACCTAGGGAGCTGTTTTTT. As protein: CASSSTPGDRPRELFF.

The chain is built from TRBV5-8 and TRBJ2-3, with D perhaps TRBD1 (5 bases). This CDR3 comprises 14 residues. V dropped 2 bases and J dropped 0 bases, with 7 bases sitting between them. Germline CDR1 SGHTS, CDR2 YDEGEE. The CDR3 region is CASSFDRSTDTQYF. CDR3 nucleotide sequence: TGTGCCAGCAGCTTCGACAGAAGCACAGATACGCAGTATTTT.

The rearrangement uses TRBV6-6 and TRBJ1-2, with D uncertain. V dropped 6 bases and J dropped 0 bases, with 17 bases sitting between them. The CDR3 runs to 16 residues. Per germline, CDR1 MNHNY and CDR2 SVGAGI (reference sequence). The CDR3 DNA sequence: TGTGCCAGCAGCCAAGACTACAGAGTAACTAACTATGGCTACACCTTC. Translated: CASSQDYRVTNYGYTF.